This is a list of T cell receptor beta chains from one sample in a study of CD8+CD57+ T cells in acquired aplastic anemia. TCRdb passed the reads through MiXCR, listing each CDR3 protein once. This table has under 500,000 distinct CDR3 sequences, under 40% appearing once. Source material: sorted CD4+, CD8+, or CD8+CD57+ T cells (not recorded which) from PBMCs. These receptors all stem from a human donor with aplastic anemia. CDR3s leave out the opening cysteine and the closing phenylalanine or tryptophan.

j_gene,len,v_gene,CDR3aa
TRBJ2-1,13,TRBV7-3,ASSLGSSSYNEQF
TRBJ1-1,10,TRBV2,ASSFQRGFAF
TRBJ1-2,12,TRBV7-8,ASSFLHGRYGYT
TRBJ2-3,9,TRBV6-1,ASSLMDTQY
TRBJ1-3,14,TRBV4-3,ASSQDRGYSGNTIY
TRBJ2-2,13,TRBV7-3,ASSALAGRTGELF
TRBJ1-1,12,TRBV6-5,ASSYGEMNTEAF
TRBJ2-1,13,TRBV29-1,SDMGLAGGYNEQF
TRBJ1-4,13,TRBV4-1,ASSLTEGTNEKLF
TRBJ2-1,15,TRBV5-1,ASSLRAGTGDHNEQF
TRBJ2-5,13,TRBV5-1,ASSLAASGKETQY
TRBJ1-5,14,TRBV20-1,SASSSELPSNQPQH
TRBJ1-5,15,TRBV7-9,ASSKASGIKGNQPQH
TRBJ2-2,13,TRBV6-1,ASNTGTGSTGELF
TRBJ2-7,12,TRBV4-1,ASSQTGLSYEQY
TRBJ1-5,13,TRBV24-1,ATSDSGGWNQPQH
TRBJ2-5,12,TRBV9,ANSVGTHQETQY
TRBJ1-5,13,TRBV15,ATSSGHNSNQPQH
TRBJ1-2,13,TRBV2,ASSYILETGYGYT
TRBJ1-2,13,TRBV19,ASSIPLGRGSGYT
TRBJ1-1,13,TRBV5-1,ASSKWGQGDTEAF
TRBJ1-2,13,TRBV6-1,ASSPQLGPLSGYT
TRBJ2-7,10,TRBV2,ASSEDTYEQY
TRBJ1-4,12,TRBV27,ASSVDRVREKLF
TRBJ2-7,10,TRBV10-2,ASRQGEHEQY
TRBJ1-2,15,TRBV6-5,ASSYSGITGADYGYT
TRBJ2-1,9,TRBV2,ATLSGNEQF
TRBJ1-2,12,TRBV5-1,ASSLIRQGGDYT
TRBJ1-2,11,TRBV6-1,ASLQGSNYGYT
TRBJ2-1,12,TRBV24-1,ATKAGGGYNEQF
TRBJ1-5,12,TRBV5-8,ASSFRGQGEPQH
TRBJ2-7,11,TRBV6-1,ASLTSNSYEQY
TRBJ2-7,12,TRBV2,ASKGGTYAYEQY
TRBJ1-2,13,TRBV11-2,ASSSYTGTDYGYT
TRBJ2-7,12,TRBV7-9,ASSLAGTTYEQY
TRBJ1-5,11,TRBV13,ASSPARGGPQH
TRBJ2-1,13,TRBV7-7,ASSLAPGGNNEQF
TRBJ2-7,9,TRBV7-3,ASSAGGKQY
TRBJ2-7,12,TRBV10-3,AISVSGTRGEQY
TRBJ1-1,10,TRBV6-1,ATLTGNTEAF